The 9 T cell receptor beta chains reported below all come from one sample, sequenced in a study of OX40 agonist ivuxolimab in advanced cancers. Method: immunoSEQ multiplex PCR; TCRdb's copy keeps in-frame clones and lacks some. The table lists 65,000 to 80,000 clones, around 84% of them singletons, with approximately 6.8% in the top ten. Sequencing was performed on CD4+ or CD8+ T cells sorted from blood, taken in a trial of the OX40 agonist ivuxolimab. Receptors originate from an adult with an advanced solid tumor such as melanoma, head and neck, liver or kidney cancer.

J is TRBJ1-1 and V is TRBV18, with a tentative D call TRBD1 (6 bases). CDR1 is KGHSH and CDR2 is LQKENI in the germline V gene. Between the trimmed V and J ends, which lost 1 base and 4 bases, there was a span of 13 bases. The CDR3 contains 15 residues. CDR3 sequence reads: CASSPRTEDFTEAFF. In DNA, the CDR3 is TGTGCCAGCTCACCACGGACAGAAGATTTCACTGAAGCTTTCTTT.

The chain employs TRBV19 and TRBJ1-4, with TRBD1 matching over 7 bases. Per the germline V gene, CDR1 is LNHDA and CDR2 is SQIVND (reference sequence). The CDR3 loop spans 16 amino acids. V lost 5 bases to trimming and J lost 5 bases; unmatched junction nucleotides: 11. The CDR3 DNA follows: TGTGCCAGTAGTCCCAGAGGACAGGCCTACAATGAAAAACTGTTTTTT. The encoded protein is CASSPRGQAYNEKLFF.

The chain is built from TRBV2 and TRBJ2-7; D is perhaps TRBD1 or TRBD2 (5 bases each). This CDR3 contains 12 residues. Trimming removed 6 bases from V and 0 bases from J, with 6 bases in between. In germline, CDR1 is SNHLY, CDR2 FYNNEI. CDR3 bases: TGTGCCAGCAGGGGGGACTCCTACGAGCAGTACTTC. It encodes CASRGDSYEQYF. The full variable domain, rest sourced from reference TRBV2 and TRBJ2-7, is EPEVTQTPSHQVTQMGQEVILRCVPISNHLYFYWYRQILGQKVEFLVSFYNNEISEKSEIFDDQFSVERPDGSNFTLKIRSTKLEDSAMYFCASRGDSYEQYFGPGTRLTVT.

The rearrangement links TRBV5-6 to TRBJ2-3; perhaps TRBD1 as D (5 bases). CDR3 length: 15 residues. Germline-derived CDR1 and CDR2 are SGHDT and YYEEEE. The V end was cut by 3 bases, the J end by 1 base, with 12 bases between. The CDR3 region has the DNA TGTGCCAGCAGCTCAGGGTTGACCCGCACAGATACGCAGTATTTT. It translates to CASSSGLTRTDTQYF.

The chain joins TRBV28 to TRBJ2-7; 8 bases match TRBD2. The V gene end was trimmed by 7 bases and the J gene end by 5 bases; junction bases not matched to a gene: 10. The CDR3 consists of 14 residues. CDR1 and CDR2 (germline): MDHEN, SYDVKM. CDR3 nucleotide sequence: TGTGCCAGCACCGTAGCGGGAAGTAGCAACGAGCAGTACTTC. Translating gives CASTVAGSSNEQYF.

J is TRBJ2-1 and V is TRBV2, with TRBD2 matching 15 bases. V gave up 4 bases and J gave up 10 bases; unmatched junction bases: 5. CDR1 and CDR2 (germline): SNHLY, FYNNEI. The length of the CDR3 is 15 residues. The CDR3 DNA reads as TGTGCCAGCAGTGTCGGGACTAGCGGGAGGCTAGAGCAGTTCTTC. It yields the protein CASSVGTSGRLEQFF.

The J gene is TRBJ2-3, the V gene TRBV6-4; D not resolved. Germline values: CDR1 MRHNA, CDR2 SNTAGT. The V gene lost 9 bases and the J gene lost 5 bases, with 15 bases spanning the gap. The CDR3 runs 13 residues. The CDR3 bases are TGTGCCAGTCAGGTTCAGCGAGGAGATACGCAGTATTTT. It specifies CASQVQRGDTQYF.

The CDR3 protein is CASSLKEGGRLGGEKLFF. CDR3 coding DNA: TGCGCCAGCAGCCTGAAAGAGGGGGGTCGCCTCGGTGGGGAAAAACTGTTTTTT. The V and J genes are TRBV4-1 and TRBJ1-4, with D possibly matching TRBD1 (6 bases). This CDR3 has 18 residues. Germline V CDR1 and CDR2: MGHRA, YSYEKL. Between the trimmed V and J ends, which lost 4 bases and 8 bases, there was a span of 26 bases.

CDR3 nucleotide sequence: TGTGCCAGCAGTTTAGGAGGGGGGGACGAGCAGTACTTC. It codes for CASSLGGGDEQYF. The chain combines TRBV28 with TRBJ2-7, with a possible D match to TRBD2 (7 bases). Per the germline V gene, CDR1 is MDHEN and CDR2 is SYDVKM. V was shortened by 2 bases and J by 5 bases, with 10 bases between the two germline ends. This CDR3 has 13 residues.